Shown below are 20 T cell receptor beta chains from a single sample sequenced in a study of CD8 T cells in Susac syndrome (dated by TCRdb to between 2017 and 2020). Libraries were prepared through the immunoSEQ multiplex PCR assay. RNA was extracted using the RNeasy kit, and about 0.45 to 1 microgram was reverse transcribed with random hexamers. TCRdb reran the public reads through fastp at Q25 and MiXCR, keeping productive beta chains. Rows are combined by CDR3 protein, so each entry shows the most common genes and DNA. This sample lists fewer than 350,000 distinct CDR3 sequences; 65% to 90% were detected once. Around 0.22% of the sample is taken by the ten largest. The sample taken for sequencing was CD8+ T cells from PBMCs. All receptors derive from a human donor with multiple sclerosis.

The chain combines TRBV12-3 or TRBV12-4 with TRBJ2-1; either TRBD1 or TRBD2 may supply D (5 bases each). The CDR3 consists of 15 residues. The V end lost 5 bases, the J end lost 5 bases, and 16 bases lay between the germline ends. In nucleotides, the CDR3 is TGTGCCAGCAGTGAGCCGGGACGGAATCACAATGAGCAGTTCTTC. It specifies CASSEPGRNHNEQFF.

This chain joins TRBV28 and TRBJ2-1; D is undetermined. Germline V gene lookup returns CDR1 MDHEN and CDR2 SYDVKM. The CDR3 length is 13 residues. Trimming pared 2 bases from V and 4 bases from J, leaving 6 bases between. CDR3 amino acids: CASSLHAYNEQFF. The CDR3 bases are TGTGCCAGCAGTTTACACGCGTACAATGAGCAGTTCTTC.

The rearrangement uses TRBV7-6 and TRBJ2-7, with 8 bases aligning to TRBD1. From germline, CDR1 is SGHVS and CDR2 FNYEAQ. This CDR3 has 14 residues. J gave up 4 bases and V 6 bases, and 8 bases lay outside the gene matches. The CDR3 protein is CASRPGQGPYEQYF. CDR3 DNA sequence: TGTGCCAGCAGACCCGGACAGGGCCCGTACGAGCAGTACTTC.

The CDR3 region is CASSLIGLPMYNEQFF. In nucleotides, the CDR3 is TGTGCCAGCAGTTTAATCGGACTACCTATGTACAATGAGCAGTTCTTC. The chain joins TRBV12-3 or TRBV12-4 to TRBJ2-1; D is perhaps TRBD2 (6 bases). Trimming left V 2 bases short and J 4 bases short, with 15 bases between. The CDR3 contains 16 residues.

In this sample, this clonotype turned up a few times. J is TRBJ2-1 and V is TRBV19; D assignment may be TRBD1 or TRBD2 (6 bases each). Trimming removed 6 bases from V and 4 bases from J, with 10 bases in between. Per the germline V gene, CDR1 is LNHDA and CDR2 is SQIVND (reference sequence). The CDR3 loop spans 13 amino acids. CDR3 loop: CASSSGAYNEQFF. The CDR3 nucleotides are TGTGCCAGTAGCTCGGGGGCTTACAATGAGCAGTTCTTC.

The chain recombines TRBV9 with TRBJ2-1; D call uncertain. Per the germline V gene, CDR1 is SGDLS and CDR2 is YYNGEE. The CDR3 runs 14 residues. Trimming pared 6 bases from V and 1 base from J, leaving 11 bases between. The CDR3 nucleotides read TGTGCCAGCAAAGTGGGCGAGTCCTACAATGAGCAGTTCTTC. Its protein product is CASKVGESYNEQFF.

The CDR3 bases are TGTGCCAGCAGCGAGGGACAGTACGAGCAGTACTTC. Translation gives CASSEGQYEQYF. V is TRBV14 and J is TRBJ2-7, with 7 positions matching TRBD1. This CDR3 has 12 amino acids. Germline lookup yields CDR1 SGHDN and CDR2 FVKESK. The J segment lost 4 bases and the V segment lost 5 bases, leaving 2 bases of the junction unmatched.

This sequence joins TRBV27 and TRBJ2-4; 10 nucleotides agree with TRBD2. J gave up 0 bases and V 6 bases, and 5 bases lay outside the gene matches. CDR3 length: 16 amino acids. CDR1 is MNHEY, CDR2 SMNVEV, per germline (reference sequence). CDR3 sequence: CASSTTSGIAKNIQYF. The CDR3 DNA reads as TGTGCCAGCAGCACCACTAGCGGGATAGCCAAAAACATTCAGTACTTC.

V and J are TRBV19 and TRBJ2-3, with 7 bases aligning to TRBD2. The CDR3 spans 17 residues. Germline loops: CDR1 LNHDA, CDR2 SQIVND (reference sequence). V was clipped by 4 bases and J by 0 bases; unmatched bases: 10. The CDR3 DNA is TGTGCCAGTAGTACTCCATTGGCGGGAGACAGCACAGATACGCAGTATTTT. Residues: CASSTPLAGDSTDTQYF.

The CDR3 DNA sequence: TGCAGTGCTAGAGCCAGCTACGAGCAGTACTTC. Amino acid sequence: CSARASYEQYF. The gene calls are TRBV20-1 and TRBJ2-7; D ambiguous. The germline V and J ends were trimmed by 1 base and 3 bases, with 4 bases remaining between them. Germline assignment: CDR1 DFQATT and CDR2 SNEGSKA (reference sequence). This CDR3 region has 11 residues.

The chain couples TRBV10-1 to TRBJ2-1; D unresolved. Germline lookup yields CDR1 WNHNN and CDR2 SYGVQD (reference sequence). The CDR3 totals 13 residues. The V end lost 9 bases, the J end lost 8 bases, and 17 bases lay between the germline ends. CDR3 residues: CASRLTPTDEQFF. CDR3 nucleotide sequence: TGCGCCAGTCGCCTCACGCCTACAGATGAGCAGTTCTTC.

The chain has TRBV19 and TRBJ2-7; 8 bases line up with TRBD2. Trimming removed 6 bases from V and 5 bases from J; junction bases left unmatched: 12. Germline V gene sequence: CDR1 LNHDA, CDR2 SQIVND (reference sequence). The CDR3 consists of 15 residues. CDR3 amino acids: CASSVGGGSYNEQYF. As DNA, the CDR3 is TGTGCCAGTAGCGTCGGGGGGGGGAGTTACAACGAGCAGTACTTC.

The gene calls are TRBV20-1 and TRBJ2-3; D perhaps matches TRBD2 (6 bases). CDR3 length: 17 amino acids. The germline V gene encodes CDR1 DFQATT and CDR2 SNEGSKA (reference sequence). Between the trimmed V and J ends, which lost 4 bases and 5 bases, there was a span of 25 bases. The chain's CDR3 is CSATWGVRVAGGDTQYF. The CDR3 DNA sequence: TGCAGTGCTACCTGGGGGGTTCGGGTGGCAGGAGGAGATACGCAGTATTTT.

The chain carries TRBV28 and TRBJ2-7; D is unresolved. The CDR3 runs 16 residues. V was cut by 4 bases and J by 5 bases, with 21 bases left in between. In germline, CDR1 is MDHEN, CDR2 SYDVKM. The CDR3 sequence: CASSSSFLNIYHEQYF. The CDR3 coding sequence is TGTGCCAGCAGTTCTTCATTCCTCAACATCTATCACGAGCAGTACTTC.

The V and J genes are TRBV9 and TRBJ2-5; 8 nucleotides line up with TRBD1. Germline lookup yields CDR1 SGDLS and CDR2 YYNGEE. The CDR3 is made up of 16 amino acids. The V segment lost 4 bases and the J segment 2 bases; nucleotides outside the gene matches: 10. The CDR3 nucleotides are TGTGCCAGCAGCCTGAACAGGGGGACCCTTCAAGAGACCCAGTACTTC. This codes for CASSLNRGTLQETQYF. Variable domain in full (rest from reference TRBV9 and TRBJ2-5): DSGVTQTPKHLITATGQRVTLRCSPRSGDLSVYWYQQSLDQGLQFLIQYYNGEERAKGNILERFSAQQFPDLHSELNLSSLELGDSALYFCASSLNRGTLQETQYFGPGTRLLVL.

The chain combines TRBV6-2 or TRBV6-3 with TRBJ2-1; 10 nucleotides match TRBD2. The CDR3 consists of 14 residues. With 2 bases clipped from V and 5 bases from J, the junction kept 0 bases outside the gene matches. The V gene's germline CDR1 is MNHEY and CDR2 SVGEGT. CDR3 sequence: CASSYTSGNNEQFF. The CDR3 DNA sequence: TGTGCCAGCAGTTACACTAGCGGGAACAATGAGCAGTTCTTC.

The chain has TRBV30 and TRBJ2-7; possible D gene TRBD2, 5 bases. The CDR3 is 15 residues long. Germline V lookup: CDR1 GTSNPN, CDR2 SVGIG (reference sequence). V lost 0 bases to trimming and J lost 0 bases, with 12 bases between them. The CDR3 DNA reads TGTGCCTGGAGTGTAGGACTCGGGCCCTCCTACGAGCAGTACTTC. Residues: CAWSVGLGPSYEQYF.

This chain uses TRBV3-1 with TRBJ2-7; D is unclear. Germline lookup yields CDR1 LGHDT and CDR2 YNNKEL (reference sequence). CDR3 length: 16 residues. V lost 4 bases and J lost 0, with 16 bases in between. In DNA, the CDR3 is TGTGCCAGCAGCCCCCGGACCCTAGAAGCCTCCTACGAGCAGTACTTC. It translates to CASSPRTLEASYEQYF.

The chain uses TRBV15 and TRBJ2-1; D may be TRBD2 (5 bases). The CDR3 is made up of 13 amino acids. Germline V gene lookup returns CDR1 LNHNV and CDR2 YYDKDF (reference sequence). Between the trimmed V and J ends, which lost 1 base and 9 bases, there was a span of 10 bases. The CDR3, as DNA: TGTGCCACCAGCAGAGGTACTAGGAGTGAGCAGTTCTTC. This codes for CATSRGTRSEQFF.

The rearrangement joins TRBV20-1 to TRBJ2-1, with TRBD2 matching 7 bases. The CDR3 covers 15 residues. V lost 0 bases, J lost 11 bases, and 13 bases stayed unmatched. From germline, CDR1 is DFQATT and CDR2 SNEGSKA (reference sequence). The CDR3: CSARELYGTILKQFF. Written as DNA, the CDR3 is TGCAGTGCTAGAGAACTGTACGGGACTATCCTAAAGCAGTTCTTC.